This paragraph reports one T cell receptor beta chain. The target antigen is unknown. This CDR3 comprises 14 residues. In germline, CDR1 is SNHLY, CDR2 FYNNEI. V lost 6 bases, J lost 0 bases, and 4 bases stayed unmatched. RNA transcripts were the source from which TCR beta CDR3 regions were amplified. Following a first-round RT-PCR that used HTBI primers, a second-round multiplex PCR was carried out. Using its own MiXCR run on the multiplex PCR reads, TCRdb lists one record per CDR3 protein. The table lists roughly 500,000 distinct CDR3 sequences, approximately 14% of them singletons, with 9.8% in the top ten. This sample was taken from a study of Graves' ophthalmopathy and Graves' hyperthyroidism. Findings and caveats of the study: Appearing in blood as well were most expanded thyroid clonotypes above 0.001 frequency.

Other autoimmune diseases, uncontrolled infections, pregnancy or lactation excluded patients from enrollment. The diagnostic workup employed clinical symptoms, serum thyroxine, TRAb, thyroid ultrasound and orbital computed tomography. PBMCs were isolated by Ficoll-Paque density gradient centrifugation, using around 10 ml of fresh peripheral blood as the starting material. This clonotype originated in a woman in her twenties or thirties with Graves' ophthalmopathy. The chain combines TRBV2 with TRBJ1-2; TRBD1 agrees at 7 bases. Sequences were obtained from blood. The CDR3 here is CASRGQSANYGYTF. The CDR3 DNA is TGTGCCAGCAGGGGACAGTCAGCTAACTATGGCTACACCTTC.